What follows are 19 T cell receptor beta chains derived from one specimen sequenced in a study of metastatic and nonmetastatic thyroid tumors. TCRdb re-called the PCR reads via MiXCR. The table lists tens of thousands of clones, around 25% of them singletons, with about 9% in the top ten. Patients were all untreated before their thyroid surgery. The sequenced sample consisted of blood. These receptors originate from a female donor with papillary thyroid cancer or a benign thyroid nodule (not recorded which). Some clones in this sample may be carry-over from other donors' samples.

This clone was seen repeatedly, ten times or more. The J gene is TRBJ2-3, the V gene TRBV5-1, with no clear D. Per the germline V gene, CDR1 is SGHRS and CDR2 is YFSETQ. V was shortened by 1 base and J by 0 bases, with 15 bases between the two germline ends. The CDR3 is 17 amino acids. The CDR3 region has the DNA TGCGCCAGCAGCTTGAACTTCCTACGAGCTAGCACAGATACGCAGTATTTT. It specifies CASSLNFLRASTDTQYF.

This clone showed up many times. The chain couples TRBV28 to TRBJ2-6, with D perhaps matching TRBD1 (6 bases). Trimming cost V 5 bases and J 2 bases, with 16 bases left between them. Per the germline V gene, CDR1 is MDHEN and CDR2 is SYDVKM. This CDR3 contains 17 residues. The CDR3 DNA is TGTGCCAGCAGTCCACAACAGGGCCGACCTGGGGCCAACGTCCTGACTTTC. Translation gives CASSPQQGRPGANVLTF.

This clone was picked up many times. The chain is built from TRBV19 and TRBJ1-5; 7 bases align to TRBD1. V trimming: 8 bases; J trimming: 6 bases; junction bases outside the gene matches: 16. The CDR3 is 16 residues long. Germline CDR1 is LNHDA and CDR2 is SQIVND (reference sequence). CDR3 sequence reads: CASDLNRGRVGQPQHF. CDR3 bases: TGTGCCAGTGACCTCAACAGGGGCAGGGTGGGTCAGCCCCAGCATTTT. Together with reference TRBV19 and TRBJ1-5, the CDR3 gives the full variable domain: DGGITQSPKYLFRKEGQNVTLSCEQNLNHDAMYWYRQDPGQGLRLIYYSQIVNDFQKGDIAEGYSVSREKKESFPLTVTSAQKNPTAFYLCASDLNRGRVGQPQHFGDGTRLSIL.

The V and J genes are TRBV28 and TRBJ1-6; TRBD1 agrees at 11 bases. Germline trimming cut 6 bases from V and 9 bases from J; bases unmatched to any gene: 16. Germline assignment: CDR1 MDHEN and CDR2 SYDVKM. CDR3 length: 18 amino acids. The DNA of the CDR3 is TGTGCCAGCAGCCCTGGGACAGGGGGGGCTTTAGGAGGTTCACCCCTCCACTTT. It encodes CASSPGTGGALGGSPLHF.

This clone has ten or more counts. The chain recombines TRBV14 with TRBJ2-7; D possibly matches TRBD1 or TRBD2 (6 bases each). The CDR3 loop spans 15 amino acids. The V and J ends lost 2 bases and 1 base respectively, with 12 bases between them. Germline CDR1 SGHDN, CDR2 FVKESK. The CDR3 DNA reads TGTGCCAGCAGCCAAAGGGGGGCTGGGTCCTACGAGCAGTACTTC. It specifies CASSQRGAGSYEQYF.

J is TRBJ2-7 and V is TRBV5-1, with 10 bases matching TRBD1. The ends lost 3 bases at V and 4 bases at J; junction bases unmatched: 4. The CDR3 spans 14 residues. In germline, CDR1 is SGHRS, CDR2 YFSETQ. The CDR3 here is CASSSAGQGYEQYF. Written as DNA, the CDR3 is TGCGCCAGCAGCTCCGCGGGACAGGGGTACGAGCAGTACTTC.

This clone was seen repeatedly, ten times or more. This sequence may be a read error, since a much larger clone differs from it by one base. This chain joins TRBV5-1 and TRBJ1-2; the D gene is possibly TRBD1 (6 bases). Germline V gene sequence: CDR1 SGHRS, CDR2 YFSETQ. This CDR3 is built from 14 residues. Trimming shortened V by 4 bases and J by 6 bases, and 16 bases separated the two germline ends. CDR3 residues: CASSLIRGEDGYTF. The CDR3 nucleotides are TGCGCCAGCAGCCTGATTAGGGGGGAGGATGGCTACACCTTC.

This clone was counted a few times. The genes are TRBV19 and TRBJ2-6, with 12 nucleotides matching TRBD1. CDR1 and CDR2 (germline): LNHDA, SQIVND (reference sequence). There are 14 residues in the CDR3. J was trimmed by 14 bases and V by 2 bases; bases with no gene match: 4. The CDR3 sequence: CASSIRGQGAFLTF. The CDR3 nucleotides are TGTGCCAGTAGTATAAGGGGACAGGGGGCTTTCCTGACTTTC. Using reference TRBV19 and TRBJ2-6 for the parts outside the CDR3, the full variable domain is DGGITQSPKYLFRKEGQNVTLSCEQNLNHDAMYWYRQDPGQGLRLIYYSQIVNDFQKGDIAEGYSVSREKKESFPLTVTSAQKNPTAFYLCASSIRGQGAFLTFGAGSRLTVL.

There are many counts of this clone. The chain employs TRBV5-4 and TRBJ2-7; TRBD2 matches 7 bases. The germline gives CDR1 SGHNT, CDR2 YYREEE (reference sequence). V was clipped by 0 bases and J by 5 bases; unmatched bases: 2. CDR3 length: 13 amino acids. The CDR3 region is CASSLAGRNEQYF. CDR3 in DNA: TGTGCCAGCAGCTTGGCCGGGAGGAACGAGCAGTACTTC. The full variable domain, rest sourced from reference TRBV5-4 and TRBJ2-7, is ETGVTQSPTHLIKTRGQQVTLRCSSQSGHNTVSWYQQALGQGPQFIFQYYREEENGRGNFPPRFSGLQFPNYSSELNVNALELDDSALYLCASSLAGRNEQYFGPGTRLTVT.

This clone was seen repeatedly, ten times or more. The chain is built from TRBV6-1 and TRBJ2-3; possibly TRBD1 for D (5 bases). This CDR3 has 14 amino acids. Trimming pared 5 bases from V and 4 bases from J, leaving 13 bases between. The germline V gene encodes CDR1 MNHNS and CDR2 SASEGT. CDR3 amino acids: CASSSFQGPDTQYF. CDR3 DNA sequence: TGTGCCAGCAGTTCGTTCCAGGGCCCAGATACGCAGTATTTT.

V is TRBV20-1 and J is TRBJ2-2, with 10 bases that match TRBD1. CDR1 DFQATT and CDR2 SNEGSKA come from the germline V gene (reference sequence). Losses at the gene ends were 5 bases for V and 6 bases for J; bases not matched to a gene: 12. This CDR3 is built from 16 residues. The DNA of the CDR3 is TGCAGTGCTGGGACAGGGGATCGAAGGGGCCCCGGGGAGCTGTTTTTT. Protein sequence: CSAGTGDRRGPGELFF.

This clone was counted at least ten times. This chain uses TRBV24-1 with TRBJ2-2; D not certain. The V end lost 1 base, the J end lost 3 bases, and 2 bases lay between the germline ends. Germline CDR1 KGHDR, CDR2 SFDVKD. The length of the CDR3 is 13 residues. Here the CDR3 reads CATSDFYTGELFF. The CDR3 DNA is TGTGCCACCAGTGATTTCTACACCGGGGAGCTGTTTTTT.

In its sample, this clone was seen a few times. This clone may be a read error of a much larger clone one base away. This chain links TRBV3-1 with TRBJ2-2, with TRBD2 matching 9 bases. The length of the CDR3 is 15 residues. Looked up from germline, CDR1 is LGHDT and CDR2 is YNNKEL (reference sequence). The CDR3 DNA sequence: TGTGCCAGCAGCCAGGCGGGACTAGCCGCCGGGGAGCTGCTTTTT. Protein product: CASSQAGLAAGELLF.

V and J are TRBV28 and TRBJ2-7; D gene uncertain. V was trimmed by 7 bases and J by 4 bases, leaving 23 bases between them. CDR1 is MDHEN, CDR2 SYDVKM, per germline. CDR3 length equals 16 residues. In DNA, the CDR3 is TGTGCCAGCATCCCCCGTAGAGTTACAACGTGGTACGAGCAGTACTTC. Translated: CASIPRRVTTWYEQYF. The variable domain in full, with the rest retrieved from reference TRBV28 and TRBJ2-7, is DVKVTQSSRYLVKRTGEKVFLECVQDMDHENMFWYRQDPGLGLRLIYFSYDVKMKEKGDIPEGYSVSREKKERFSLILESASTNQTSMYLCASIPRRVTTWYEQYFGPGTRLTVT.

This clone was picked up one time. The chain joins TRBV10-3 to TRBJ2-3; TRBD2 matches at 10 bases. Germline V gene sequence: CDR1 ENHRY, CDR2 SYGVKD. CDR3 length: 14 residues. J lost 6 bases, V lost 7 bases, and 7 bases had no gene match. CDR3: CAIIPSGSADTQYF. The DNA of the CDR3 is TGTGCCATCATTCCTAGCGGGAGTGCCGATACGCAGTATTTT.

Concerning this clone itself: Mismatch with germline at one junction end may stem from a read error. The CDR3 reads CVSSLRLEQFF. DNA for the CDR3: TGTGTCAGCAGCCTGCGACTAGAGCAGTTCTTC. The chain uses TRBV12-3 or TRBV12-4 and TRBJ2-1; TRBD2 is a possible D gene (5 bases). CDR3 length: 11 amino acids.

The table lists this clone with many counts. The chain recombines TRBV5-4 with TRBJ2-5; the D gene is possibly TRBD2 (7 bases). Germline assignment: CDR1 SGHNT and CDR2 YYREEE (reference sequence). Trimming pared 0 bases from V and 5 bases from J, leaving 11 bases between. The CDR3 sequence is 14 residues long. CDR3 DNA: TGTGCCAGCAGCTTGGAAGGGGGAGGGGAGACCCAGTACTTC. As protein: CASSLEGGGETQYF.

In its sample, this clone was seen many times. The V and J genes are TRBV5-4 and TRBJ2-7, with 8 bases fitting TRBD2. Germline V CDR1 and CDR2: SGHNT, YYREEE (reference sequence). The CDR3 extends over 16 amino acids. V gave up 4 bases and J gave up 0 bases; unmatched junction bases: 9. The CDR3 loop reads CASSPTLADSSYEQYF. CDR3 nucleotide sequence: TGTGCCAGCAGCCCGACACTAGCGGACAGCTCCTACGAGCAGTACTTC.

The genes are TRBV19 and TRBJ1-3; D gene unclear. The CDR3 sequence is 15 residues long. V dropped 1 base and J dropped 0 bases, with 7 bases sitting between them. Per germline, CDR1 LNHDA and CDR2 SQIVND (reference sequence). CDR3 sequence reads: CASSIAGSSGNTIYF. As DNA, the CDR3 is TGTGCCAGTAGTATAGCCGGGAGCTCTGGAAACACCATATATTTT.